The present T cell receptor beta chain was sequenced within a study of blood T cells in healthy people across ages. Through a sample-barcoded 5' primer and a J-beta primer mix, a second PCR was run for 7 to 11 cycles. TCRdb used MiXCR to reprocess the 5' RACE reads, holding one entry per CDR3 protein. The table lists some 690,000 distinct CDR3 sequences, about a fifth of them singletons. Concerning this clonotype: Antigen: not known.

Study-wide results and caveats: Unsorted PBMCs prevented conclusive naive versus antigen-experienced comparison. TCR beta diversity, measured per million T cells, fell in a roughly linear way with age. Unknown donor CMV status possibly confounded expanded clonotype changes.

The germline CDR1 and CDR2 sequences are SGHAT and FQNNGV. V dropped 8 bases and J dropped 4 bases, with 12 bases sitting between them. The CDR3 totals 12 residues. Input material: blood. The chain recombines TRBV11-2 with TRBJ2-7; possibly TRBD1 for D (6 bases). The receptor was isolated from an older man in good health. The CDR3 is CASGTQGYEQYF. The CDR3, as DNA: TGTGCCAGCGGCACGCAGGGGTACGAGCAGTACTTC.